The 15 T cell receptor beta chains listed next were all sequenced from one sample in a study of blood T cells in healthy people across ages. The authors ran a second PCR of 7 to 11 cycles using a sample-barcoded 5' primer and a J-beta primer mix. TCRdb ran MiXCR on the 5' RACE reads and lists one entry per CDR3 protein. The table records about 1.5 million distinct CDR3 sequences, approximately 42% of them present only once. The sample was blood. All receptors come from a woman in her late teens or twenties in good health.

This clonotype was seen a few times. V gene TRBV9 combines with J gene TRBJ2-3; maybe TRBD2 (6 bases). Trimming removed 0 bases at V and 0 bases at J, with 8 bases between. The germline CDR1 and CDR2 sequences are SGDLS and YYNGEE. CDR3 size: 15 residues. The CDR3 here is CASSVVDYSTDTQYF. CDR3 nucleotides: TGTGCCAGCAGCGTAGTGGACTACAGCACAGATACGCAGTATTTT.

This chain links TRBV29-1 with TRBJ1-3, with 7 bases fitting TRBD1. V was pared by 6 bases and J by 4 bases, with 9 bases of the junction left unmatched. The germline V gene has CDR1 SQVTM and CDR2 ANQGSEA. The CDR3 consists of 14 residues. CDR3 in DNA: TGCAGCGTCGCGGTAGGGGGCGAAGGAAACACCATATATTTT. Its translation is CSVAVGGEGNTIYF.

The chain uses TRBV6-6 and TRBJ2-7; D possibly corresponds to TRBD2 (5 bases). V was trimmed by 4 bases and J by 5 bases, leaving 24 bases between them. The CDR3 length is 17 residues. The germline CDR1 and CDR2 sequences are MNHNY and SVGAGI (reference sequence). CDR3 loop: CASSLEVIARAKDEQYF. The CDR3 DNA reads as TGTGCCAGCAGTTTGGAGGTAATAGCGAGAGCAAAGGACGAGCAGTACTTC.

The chain employs TRBV5-6 and TRBJ1-2; D not certain. V gave up 5 bases and J gave up 7 bases, with 12 bases separating them. The CDR3 contains 12 residues. CDR1 is SGHDT, CDR2 YYEEEE, per germline. The CDR3 DNA follows: TGTGCCAGCAGTTTGAGTATCGCTGGCTACACCTTC. Amino acids: CASSLSIAGYTF.

The rearrangement joins TRBV6-1 to TRBJ2-1; TRBD2 agrees at 11 bases. Unmatched junction bases numbered 10, after V lost 6 bases and J lost 6 bases. The CDR3 contains 16 residues. The germline V gene has CDR1 MNHNS and CDR2 SASEGT. CDR3 nucleotide sequence: TGTGCCAGCAGCTTGGGGGGGACTAGCGGCCTCAATGAGCAGTTCTTC. Translation: CASSLGGTSGLNEQFF.

V and J are TRBV10-3 and TRBJ1-5; no definite D call. V lost 2 bases, J lost 5 bases, and 10 bases lay in between. The CDR3 runs 14 residues. The germline CDR1 and CDR2 sequences are ENHRY and SYGVKD. The CDR3 sequence is CAISEVSIDQPQHF. The CDR3, as DNA: TGTGCCATCAGTGAGGTGAGTATCGATCAGCCCCAGCATTTT.

The genes are TRBV6-2 or TRBV6-3 and TRBJ1-1; D is unclear. The CDR3 sequence is 15 residues long. Germline CDR1 and CDR2: MNHEY and SVGEGT. V lost 0 bases, J lost 6 bases, and 14 bases lay in between. CDR3 region: CASSYSKGWGSEAFF. CDR3 in DNA: TGTGCCAGCAGTTACTCGAAGGGTTGGGGATCTGAAGCTTTCTTT.

The V and J genes are TRBV20-1 and TRBJ1-5, with 7 bases aligning to TRBD1. J gave up 4 bases and V 6 bases, and 9 bases lay outside the gene matches. CDR1 is DFQATT and CDR2 is SNEGSKA in the germline V gene (reference sequence). This CDR3 comprises 14 residues. The CDR3 sequence: CSATGTASNQPQHF. As DNA, the CDR3 is TGCAGTGCGACCGGGACAGCATCGAATCAGCCCCAGCATTTT.

CDR3 region: CSANRDRGFTDTQYF. Written as DNA, the CDR3 is TGCAGTGCTAACCGGGACAGGGGGTTTACAGATACGCAGTATTTT. This chain links TRBV20-1 with TRBJ2-3, with 11 bases aligning to TRBD1. Germline V gene sequence: CDR1 DFQATT, CDR2 SNEGSKA (reference sequence). The CDR3 is 15 residues long. With V trimmed by 4 bases and J by 3 bases, 6 bases remained unmatched.

This clonotype appeared once. This chain links TRBV6-6 with TRBJ2-5; D gene unclear. The end of the DNA aligns better with TRBJ2-1, so the J call may be wrong. This CDR3 has 14 residues. Germline assignment: CDR1 MNHNY and CDR2 SVGAGI (reference sequence). CDR3 bases: TGTGCCAGCAGTTACTCGAACAGCCAAGAGACCCAGTTCTTC. Its translation: CASSYSNSQETQFF.

This clonotype was seen more than once but under ten times. V is TRBV20-1 and J is TRBJ1-2; 8 bases are a match to TRBD1. The CDR3 has 13 residues. Per germline, CDR1 DFQATT and CDR2 SNEGSKA (reference sequence). Here the CDR3 DNA reads TGCAGCACTCAAATGCAGGGGGCGTATGGCTACACCTTC. Its translation is CSTQMQGAYGYTF.

The genes are TRBV9 and TRBJ1-1, with D perhaps TRBD1 (5 bases). The CDR3 is 15 residues long. From germline, CDR1 is SGDLS and CDR2 YYNGEE. Deletions cut 0 bases from V and 3 bases from J, with 12 bases between. The DNA of the CDR3 is TGTGCCAGCAGCGTAGAAGGCAGGGCGGACACTGAAGCTTTCTTT. Residues: CASSVEGRADTEAFF.

The genes are TRBV20-1 and TRBJ2-1; D might be TRBD1 or TRBD2, each matching 6 bases. Deletions cut 6 bases from V and 4 bases from J, with 13 bases between. CDR3 size: 13 residues. Germline CDR1 is DFQATT and CDR2 is SNEGSKA (reference sequence). CDR3 loop: CSAPWGAYNEQFF. The CDR3 DNA reads as TGCAGTGCCCCATGGGGGGCATACAATGAGCAGTTCTTC.

The chain links TRBV6-5 to TRBJ1-1, with D unclear. CDR3 length: 13 residues. Looked up from germline, CDR1 is MNHEY and CDR2 is SVGAGI. V lost 1 base to trimming and J lost 3 bases, with 6 bases between them. CDR3 in amino acids: CASSYLRDTEAFF. CDR3 DNA sequence: TGTGCCAGCAGTTACTTGCGTGACACTGAAGCTTTCTTT.

This clonotype was detected only a few times. CDR3 region: CASSYSGLDEQYF. The CDR3 coding sequence is TGTGCCAGCAGTTACTCGGGCCTAGACGAGCAGTACTTC. The chain employs TRBV6-5 and TRBJ2-7; no clear D. CDR3 length equals 13 residues. The V end lost 0 bases, the J end lost 5 bases, and 8 bases lay between the germline ends. Germline V gene lookup returns CDR1 MNHEY and CDR2 SVGAGI.